A single sample gave rise to the 27 T cell receptor beta chains below, sequenced in a study of CXCR3-negative and CXCR3-positive naive CD8 T cells. Carrying UMI labels, the TRB cDNA libraries were prepared through 5' RACE. TCRdb reprocessed the 5' RACE reads, with one entry per CDR3 protein and no DNA. The record lists about 3,400 distinct CDR3 sequences, of which the ten most abundant hold about 2.3%. The sample consisted of naive CXCR3- CD8+ T cells from blood. The subset denotes: CD45RO-CCR7+CD27+CD95- naive CD8+ T cells lacking CXCR3 (TNR3-). The receptors here all came from a human donor in good health. Some clones in this sample may be carry-over from other donors' samples.

Considering frequency, this clonotype is medium-sized. This rearrangement joins TRBV29-1 to TRBJ1-1; the D gene TCRdb calls, TRBD1, cannot be checked with no DNA. The CDR3 totals 13 residues. Germline CDR1 reads SQVTM; CDR2 reads ANQGSEA. CDR3 sequence reads: CSYDPQGATEAFF.

This clonotype is classed as medium-sized (0.01 to 0.1%) by frequency. The chain joins TRBV20-1 to TRBJ2-1; TCRdb's D call, TRBD1, is unchecked because there is no DNA. The CDR3 sequence is 15 residues long. From germline, CDR1 is DFQATT and CDR2 SNEGSKA (reference sequence). The CDR3 sequence: CSAGNRDRGLNEQFF.

This clonotype is called medium-sized (0.01 to 0.1%) based on its frequency. This sequence joins TRBV14 and TRBJ2-1; the D gene TCRdb calls, TRBD2, cannot be checked with no DNA. This CDR3 is built from 16 residues. Per the germline V gene, CDR1 is SGHDN and CDR2 is FVKESK. The CDR3 protein is CASSQGSSGRAAQQFF.

According to its frequency, this clonotype is medium-sized. The CDR3 region is CASSYSTGTGRSDTQYF. V is TRBV6-5 and J is TRBJ2-3; TCRdb lists TRBD1, though no DNA is available to test this call. The CDR3 sequence is 17 residues long. Per germline, CDR1 MNHEY and CDR2 SVGAGI.

This clonotype counts as medium-sized by frequency. The chain carries TRBV28 and TRBJ1-4; the D call of TRBD1 rests on TCRdb alone, since no DNA is present to check it. CDR1 is MDHEN and CDR2 is SYDVKM in the germline V gene. The CDR3 consists of 14 residues. The CDR3 here is CASSPETMNEKLFF.

The V call is TRBV5-1, the J call TRBJ2-1; without DNA, the TCRdb call of TRBD1 cannot be checked. There are 13 residues in the CDR3. From germline, CDR1 is SGHRS and CDR2 YFSETQ. Here the CDR3 reads CASSLGGANEQFF.

This clonotype is identified as medium-sized from frequency. The gene calls are TRBV5-1 and TRBJ2-1; TCRdb lists TRBD1, though no DNA is available to test this call. CDR1 and CDR2 (germline): SGHRS, YFSETQ. There are 16 residues in the CDR3. CDR3 amino acids: CASSLRAGAPDNEQFF.

Measured by frequency, this clonotype is medium-sized. The genes are TRBV7-9 and TRBJ1-1; TCRdb names TRBD1, which stays unverified in the absence of DNA. The CDR3 runs to 13 residues. The V gene's germline CDR1 is SEHNR and CDR2 FQNEAQ (reference sequence). The chain's CDR3 is CASSFRQGGEAFF.

In terms of frequency, this clonotype is medium-sized (0.01 to 0.1%). This rearrangement joins TRBV6-6 to TRBJ1-1; absent DNA, TCRdb's TRBD1 call cannot be checked. The CDR3 length is 13 residues. Germline-derived CDR1 and CDR2 are MNHNY and SVGAGI (reference sequence). CDR3 sequence: CASSRTVNTEAFF.

This sequence joins TRBV29-1 and TRBJ2-7. CDR3 size: 13 residues. Germline V CDR1 and CDR2: SQVTM, ANQGSEA. CDR3: CSVASVSLYEQYF.

The CDR3 is CASSQGRSGANVLTF. J is TRBJ2-6 and V is TRBV28; TCRdb picks TRBD1, but there is no DNA to check that call. This CDR3 is 15 amino acids long. In germline, CDR1 is MDHEN, CDR2 SYDVKM.

Frequency places this clonotype as medium-sized. The rearrangement joins TRBV20-1 to TRBJ2-7; TCRdb names TRBD1, which stays unverified in the absence of DNA. In germline, CDR1 is DFQATT, CDR2 SNEGSKA (reference sequence). The CDR3 is 14 residues long. The CDR3: CSARDHRGTYEQYF.

This clonotype is large by frequency. The chain links TRBV7-8 to TRBJ2-1; the TCRdb call, TRBD1, lacks DNA for checking. The CDR3 has 17 residues. Germline V lookup: CDR1 SGHVS, CDR2 FQNEAQ. Here the CDR3 reads CASSLASAGGQYNEQFF.

This clonotype is called medium-sized (0.01 to 0.1%) based on its frequency. The J gene is TRBJ2-5, the V gene TRBV4-2; the D call of TRBD2 rests on TCRdb alone, since no DNA is present to check it. Germline V gene sequence: CDR1 LGHNA, CDR2 YNFKEQ. The CDR3 contains 16 residues. CDR3 in amino acids: CASSLLGDSYQETQYF.

The chain joins TRBV29-1 to TRBJ1-1; the D call from TCRdb, TRBD1, cannot be confirmed without DNA. Germline CDR1 SQVTM, CDR2 ANQGSEA. This CDR3 comprises 11 residues. CDR3: CSARQVGEAFF.

The chain combines TRBV27 with TRBJ2-1; TCRdb designates TRBD1, a call that cannot be tested without DNA. The CDR3 is 15 amino acids. CDR1 and CDR2 from the germline V gene are MNHEY and SMNVEV (reference sequence). The CDR3 protein is CASSFSGGLLNEQFF.

Judged by frequency, this clonotype is medium-sized (0.01 to 0.1%). The chain has TRBV10-2 and TRBJ2-1; the D call from TCRdb, TRBD2, cannot be confirmed without DNA. Germline lookup yields CDR1 WSHSY and CDR2 SAAADI. This CDR3 comprises 17 residues. The CDR3 loop reads CASSGGPIPTSRNEQFF.

By frequency, this clonotype registers medium-sized. The V and J genes are TRBV27 and TRBJ1-1; TCRdb outputs TRBD1, but without DNA this stays unchecked. This CDR3 has 14 amino acids. Germline-derived CDR1 and CDR2 are MNHEY and SMNVEV (reference sequence). CDR3 in amino acids: CATQTGHPNTEAFF.

This clonotype is labeled medium-sized based on frequency. V gene TRBV20-1 combines with J gene TRBJ1-2; the D call of TRBD1 rests on TCRdb alone, since no DNA is present to check it. The length of the CDR3 is 16 residues. Germline assignment: CDR1 DFQATT and CDR2 SNEGSKA (reference sequence). CDR3 protein: CSARDPAGGLSYGYTF.

This clonotype shows up as medium-sized by frequency. V gene TRBV5-1 combines with J gene TRBJ2-7; TCRdb returns TRBD1, unconfirmable since there is no DNA. This CDR3 region has 14 residues. The V gene's germline CDR1 is SGHRS and CDR2 YFSETQ. The CDR3 region is CASSLRGGTYEQYF.

The rearrangement uses TRBV6-2 or TRBV6-3 and TRBJ1-2. This CDR3 comprises 13 residues. Germline assignment: CDR1 MNHEY and CDR2 SVGEGT. CDR3 residues: CASSYPSQDGYTF.

By frequency, this clonotype registers medium-sized (0.01 to 0.1%). J is TRBJ2-1 and V is TRBV20-1; the D call of TRBD1 rests on TCRdb alone, since no DNA is present to check it. The germline V gene has CDR1 DFQATT and CDR2 SNEGSKA (reference sequence). This CDR3 is 15 amino acids long. CDR3 in amino acids: CSASPPDKSYNEQFF.

The rearrangement uses TRBV19 and TRBJ2-4. Per the germline V gene, CDR1 is LNHDA and CDR2 is SQIVND (reference sequence). The CDR3 is 11 amino acids. The CDR3 here is CASGDFNIQYF.

By frequency, this clonotype registers medium-sized. The V call is TRBV7-8, the J call TRBJ1-1. CDR1 SGHVS and CDR2 FQNEAQ come from the germline V gene. This CDR3 comprises 11 residues. CDR3 amino acids: CASSSADGAFF.

According to its frequency, this clonotype is medium-sized. The genes are TRBV21-1 and TRBJ2-6; TCRdb picks TRBD1, but there is no DNA to check that call. TRBV21-1 is designated a pseudogene. The CDR3 extends over 18 amino acids. This CDR3 reads CASSEDRGRVTGANVLTF.

This clonotype shows up as medium-sized by frequency. The V call is TRBV6-6, the J call TRBJ1-2; as DNA is missing, the TRBD1 call by TCRdb cannot be tested. The germline V gene has CDR1 MNHNY and CDR2 SVGAGI (reference sequence). The CDR3 extends over 11 amino acids. CDR3 sequence reads: CASSTREGYTF.

This chain connects TRBV4-3 to TRBJ1-1. The CDR3 is 13 amino acids. The germline V gene encodes CDR1 LGHNA and CDR2 YSLEER. The CDR3 sequence is CASSSGVNTEAFF.